Listed below are T cell receptor beta chains from one sample, sequenced in a study of shared clonotypes between healthy human individuals. TCRdb's table, derived via immunoSEQ multiplex PCR, lists solely in-frame clones and lacks some. The profile shows 2.3 million or so clones, more than 85% of them singletons. The source material was naive CD4+ T cells from PBMCs. Receptor source: a man aged 18 to 29 in good health. Some clones in this sample may be carry-over from other donors' samples. CDR3s include the opening cysteine and the closing phenylalanine or tryptophan. The order of the fields is J gene, D gene, clone size, V gene, CDR3 protein, CDR3 DNA. The D gene is left open where the match is weak. Clone size is shown for a subset of rows, as once, few, many or a class of expanded clone.

TRBJ2-1 | TRBD2 | NA | TRBV6-4 | CASSDGRGNNEQFF | TGTGCCAGCAGTGACGGGCGGGGGAACAATGAGCAGTTCTTC
TRBJ1-1 | NA | NA | TRBV28 | CASSFITAPGPKAEAFF | TGTGCCAGCAGTTTTATCACCGCCCCTGGGCCGAAAGCTGAAGCTTTCTTT
TRBJ2-7 | NA | NA | TRBV11-2 | CASSLDPQTSTYEQYF | TGTGCCAGCAGCTTAGATCCCCAAACGTCCACCTACGAGCAGTACTTC
TRBJ2-1 | NA | few | TRBV5-1 | CASSILQGPYNEQFF | TGCGCCAGCAGCATTCTACAGGGTCCCTACAATGAGCAGTTCTTC
TRBJ2-3 | NA | NA | TRBV6-5 | CASSYSGDTQYF | TGTGCCAGCAGTTACTCCGGAGATACGCAGTATTTT
TRBJ1-1 | TRBD1 | NA | TRBV7-9 | CASSHGTGGPPEAFF | TGTGCCAGCAGTCACGGGACAGGGGGCCCGCCTGAAGCTTTCTTT
TRBJ2-2 | NA | NA | TRBV2 | CASSVGVSGELFF | TGTGCCAGCAGTGTTGGTGTATCCGGGGAGCTGTTTTTT
TRBJ2-7 | NA | NA | TRBV18 | CASSETYVQQYF | TGTGCCAGCTCCGAAACCTACGTCCAGCAGTACTTC
TRBJ2-1 | TRBD1 | NA | TRBV10-3 | CAISGGTGSNEQFF | TGTGCCATCAGTGGCGGGACAGGTAGCAATGAGCAGTTCTTC
TRBJ2-7 | TRBD2 | NA | TRBV4-1 | CASSVGLGDYEQYF | TGCGCCAGCAGCGTCGGACTAGGGGACTACGAGCAGTACTTC
TRBJ2-7 | NA | NA | TRBV5-6 | CASSWGARVYEQYF | TGTGCCAGCAGCTGGGGGGCTAGGGTCTACGAGCAGTACTTC
TRBJ2-7 | TRBD2 | NA | TRBV6-5 | CASSTLLAGGGEQYF | TGTGCCAGCAGTACCCTCCTAGCGGGAGGCGGCGAGCAGTACTTC
TRBJ1-1 | TRBD1 | NA | TRBV28 | CASSWGTGWNTEAFF | TGTGCCAGCAGTTGGGGGACAGGGTGGAACACTGAAGCTTTCTTT
TRBJ2-1 | TRBD2 | NA | TRBV7-9 | CASSLSPNAGLAGVGEQFF | TGTGCCAGCAGCTTGAGCCCCAATGCGGGACTAGCGGGAGTTGGTGAGCAGTTCTTC
TRBJ1-1 | NA | NA | TRBV7-9 | CASSPTNGGPEAFF | TGTGCCAGCAGCCCTACGAACGGAGGACCTGAAGCTTTCTTT
TRBJ1-1 | NA | NA | TRBV18 | CASSPLGSEAFF | TGTGCCAGCTCACCATTAGGGTCTGAAGCTTTCTTT
TRBJ2-7 | NA | NA | TRBV5-1 | CASSLRDGTYEQYF | TGCGCCAGCAGCTTGCGTGACGGTACCTACGAGCAGTACTTC
TRBJ2-2 | TRBD2 | NA | TRBV9 | CASSVSGSGRAGNTGELFF | TGTGCCAGCAGCGTCTCCGGTAGCGGGAGGGCGGGGAACACCGGGGAGCTGTTTTTT
TRBJ2-1 | TRBD2 | NA | TRBV18 | CASSPRIAGASEEQFF | TGTGCCAGCTCACCACGGATAGCGGGAGCCTCAGAGGAGCAGTTCTTC
TRBJ1-5 | TRBD1 | NA | TRBV19 | CATEQGNNQPQHF | TGTGCCACCGAACAGGGGAACAATCAGCCCCAGCATTTT
TRBJ2-1 | TRBD2 | NA | TRBV6-5 | CASSSRTRVGNEQFF | TGTGCCAGCAGTTCCCGGACTAGGGTGGGCAATGAGCAGTTCTTC
TRBJ2-7 | NA | NA | TRBV7-2 | CASSLSVGALYEQYF | TGTGCCAGCAGCTTAAGTGTTGGGGCCCTCTACGAGCAGTACTTC
TRBJ1-5 | NA | NA | TRBV28 | CASSLPGSQPQHF | TGTGCCAGCAGTTTACCAGGGAGTCAGCCCCAGCATTTT
TRBJ1-5 | NA | NA | TRBV19 | CASSIIMYQPQHF | TGTGCCAGTAGTATAATCATGTATCAGCCCCAGCATTTT